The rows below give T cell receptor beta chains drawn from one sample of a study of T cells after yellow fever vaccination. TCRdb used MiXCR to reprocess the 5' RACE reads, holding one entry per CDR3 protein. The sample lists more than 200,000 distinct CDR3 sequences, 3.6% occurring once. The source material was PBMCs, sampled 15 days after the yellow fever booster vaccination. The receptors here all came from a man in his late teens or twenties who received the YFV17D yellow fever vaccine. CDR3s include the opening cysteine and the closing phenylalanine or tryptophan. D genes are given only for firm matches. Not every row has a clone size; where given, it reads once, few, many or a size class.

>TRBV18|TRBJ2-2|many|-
TGTGCCAGCTCACCAGGGTACACCGGGGAGCTGTTTTTT
CASSPGYTGELFF
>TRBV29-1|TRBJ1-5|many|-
TGCAGCGTTGAAGATGGAAATCAGCCCCAGCATTTT
CSVEDGNQPQHF
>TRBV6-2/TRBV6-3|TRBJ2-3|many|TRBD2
TGTGCCAGCAGTCCGCTCTGGACTAGCGGGACAGATACGCAGTATTTT
CASSPLWTSGTDTQYF
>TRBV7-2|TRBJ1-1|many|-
TGTGCCAGCAGCTTAGTACAGGGGAACACTGAAGCTTTCTTT
CASSLVQGNTEAFF
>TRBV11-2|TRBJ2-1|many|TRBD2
TGTGCCGTTACAACGTCGACTAGCGGGGGGAATGAGCAGTTCTTC
CAVTTSTSGGNEQFF
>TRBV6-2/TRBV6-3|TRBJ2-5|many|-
TGTGCCAGCACCCACGGATTAGTTCGAGAGACCCAGTACTTC
CASTHGLVRETQYF
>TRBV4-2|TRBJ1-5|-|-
TGTGCCAGCAGCCAACAAAAGGTGGACTCCCGCCCGCAGCCCCAGCATTTT
CASSQQKVDSRPQPQHF
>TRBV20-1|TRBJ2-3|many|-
TGCAGTGCTAGAGACTCATATACGCAGTATTTT
CSARDSYTQYF
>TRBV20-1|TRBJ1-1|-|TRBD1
TGCAGTGCTTCGGACAGGGTGATCACTGAAGCTTTCTTT
CSASDRVITEAFF
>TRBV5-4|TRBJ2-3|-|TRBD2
TGTGCCAGCAGCTCCCTAGCGGGGGTAGATACGCAGTATTTT
CASSSLAGVDTQYF
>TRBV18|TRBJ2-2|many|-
TGTGCCAGCTCACCAAGGGACACCGGGGAGCTGTTTTTT
CASSPRDTGELFF
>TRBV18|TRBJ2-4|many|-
TGTGCCAGCTCGGTAACCACCGGGCTAGCCAAAAACATTCAGTACTTC
CASSVTTGLAKNIQYF
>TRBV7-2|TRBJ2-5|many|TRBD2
TGTGCCAGCAGCCCCCACATAGCGGGAGCGGAGACCCAGTACTTC
CASSPHIAGAETQYF
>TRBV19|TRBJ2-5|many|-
TGTGCCAGTAGTTCGGCCTCCAAAGAGACCCAGTACTTC
CASSSASKETQYF
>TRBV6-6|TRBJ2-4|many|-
TGTGCCAGCACCGGGGACGGGAGTAGGTCCAAAAACATTCAGTACTTC
CASTGDGSRSKNIQYF
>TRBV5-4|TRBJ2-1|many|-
TGTGCCAGCAGCTTGCGGGCCGGAAACTACAATGAGCAGTTCTTC
CASSLRAGNYNEQFF
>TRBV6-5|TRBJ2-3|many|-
TGTGCCAGCAGTTACTACAGAAGCACAGATACGCAGTATTTT
CASSYYRSTDTQYF
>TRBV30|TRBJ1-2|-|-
TGTGCCTGGAGCCAAGCTGCCGGCGCCTATGGCTACACCTTC
CAWSQAAGAYGYTF
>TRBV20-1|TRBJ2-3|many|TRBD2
TGCAGTGCCCCACTTAGCGGGGGGGCCACAGATACGCAGTATTTT
CSAPLSGGATDTQYF
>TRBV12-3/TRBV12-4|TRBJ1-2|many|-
TGTGCCAGCAGTTTTTACAATGGCTACACCTTC
CASSFYNGYTF
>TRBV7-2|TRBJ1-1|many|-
TGTGCCAGCAGCTGGACACGGAACACTGAAGCTTTCTTT
CASSWTRNTEAFF
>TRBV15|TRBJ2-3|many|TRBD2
TGTGCCACCAGCAGGAGGCTAGCGGGGCCCGGGGGTACGCAGTATTTT
CATSRRLAGPGGTQYF
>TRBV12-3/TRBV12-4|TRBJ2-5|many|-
TGTGCCAGCAGTTCAACTCGAAAGACCCAGTACTTC
CASSSTRKTQYF
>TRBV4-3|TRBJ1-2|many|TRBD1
TGCGCCAGCAGCCAAGAACAGGGGGCCGGTGGCTACACCTTC
CASSQEQGAGGYTF
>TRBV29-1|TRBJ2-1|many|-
TGCAGCGTTGTAGGGTACAATGAGCAGTTCTTC
CSVVGYNEQFF
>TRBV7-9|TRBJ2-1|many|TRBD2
TGTGCCAGCAGCGATAACCCCGGGGGGAATGAGCAGTTCTTC
CASSDNPGGNEQFF
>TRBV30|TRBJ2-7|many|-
TGTGCCTGGACCCCGAACAGGGACTCCTACGAGCAGTACTTC
CAWTPNRDSYEQYF
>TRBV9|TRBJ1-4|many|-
TGTGCCAGCAGCCCTTGGTCAACTAATGAAAAACTGTTTTTT
CASSPWSTNEKLFF
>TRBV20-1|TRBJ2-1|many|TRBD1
TGCAGTGCACGTGACAGGGGGGGGTCCTACAATGAGCAGTTCTTC
CSARDRGGSYNEQFF
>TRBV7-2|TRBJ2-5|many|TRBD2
TGTGCCAGCAGCCCTCGGCTAGCGGAAGAGACCCAGTACTTC
CASSPRLAEETQYF
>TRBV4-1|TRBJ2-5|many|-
TGCGCCAGCAGCCAAGACCCGGGGGTGGAGACCCAGTACTTC
CASSQDPGVETQYF
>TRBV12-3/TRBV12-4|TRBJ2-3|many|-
TGTGCCAGCAGTTTTGGCTCTACGCAGTATTTT
CASSFGSTQYF
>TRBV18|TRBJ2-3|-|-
TGTGCCAGCTCACCGGCACGGGACGAGCCCACAGATACGCAGTATTTT
CASSPARDEPTDTQYF
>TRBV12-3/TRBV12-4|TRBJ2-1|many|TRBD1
TGTGCCAGCAGTACCATAGGTGGGACAGCCGATTACAATGAGCAGTTCTTC
CASSTIGGTADYNEQFF
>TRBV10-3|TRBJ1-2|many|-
TGTGCCATCAGTGCCGTACAGGAGGAAAGTTATGGCTACACCTTC
CAISAVQEESYGYTF
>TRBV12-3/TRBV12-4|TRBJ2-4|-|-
TGTGCCAGCAGTTTGGGGGGGCGCGGGATTCAGTACTTC
CASSLGGRGIQYF
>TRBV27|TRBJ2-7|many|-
TGTGCCAGCAGTTACGTCGGGGGCCATACCTACGAGCAGTACTTC
CASSYVGGHTYEQYF
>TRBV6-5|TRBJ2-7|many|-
TGTGCCAGCAGAGAGACAGCGGGCTACGAGCAGTACTTC
CASRETAGYEQYF
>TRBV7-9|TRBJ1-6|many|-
TGTGCCAGCAGCGCGGGACCTCCGGTCCTCCACTTT
CASSAGPPVLHF
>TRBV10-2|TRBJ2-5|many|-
TGCGCCAGCAGTGACGTAGAGACCCAGTACTTC
CASSDVETQYF
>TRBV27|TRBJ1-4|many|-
TGTGCCAGCAGTTCTCTTCGGGGGCGGGCTAATGAAAAACTGTTTTTT
CASSSLRGRANEKLFF
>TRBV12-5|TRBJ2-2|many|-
TGTGCTAGTGGTTTGGTCCAGGGGAACACCGGGGAGCTGTTTTTT
CASGLVQGNTGELFF